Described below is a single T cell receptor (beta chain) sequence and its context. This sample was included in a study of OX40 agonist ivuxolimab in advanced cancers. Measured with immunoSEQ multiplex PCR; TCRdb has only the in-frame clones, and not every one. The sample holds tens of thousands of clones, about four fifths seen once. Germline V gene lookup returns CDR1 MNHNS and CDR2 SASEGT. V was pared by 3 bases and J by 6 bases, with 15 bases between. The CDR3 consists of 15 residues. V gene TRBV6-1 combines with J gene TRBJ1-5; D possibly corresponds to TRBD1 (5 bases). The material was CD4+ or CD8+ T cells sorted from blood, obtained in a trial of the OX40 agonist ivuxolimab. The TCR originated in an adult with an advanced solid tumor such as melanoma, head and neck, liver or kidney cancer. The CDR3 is CASSETLRGSQPQHF. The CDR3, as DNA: TGTGCCAGCAGTGAGACTCTTCGGGGGAGTCAGCCCCAGCATTTT.